These 23 T cell receptor beta chains came from one sample sequenced in a study of a mutant IDH1 vaccine in newly diagnosed glioma (dated by TCRdb to about 2021). No antigens are known for them. Libraries came from the immunoSEQ multiplex PCR assay. Held by TCRdb, this immuneACCESS table contains in-frame sequences only and omits some clones. Under half of the omission traces to an unresolved V gene where checked; the cause of the rest is unknown. Here the sample has about 30,000 clones; roughly 90% occur a single time. The ten largest account for approximately 2.4% of the sample. The time point label here, explained by the study, means: week 23, last vaccination. Each vaccine dose, consisting of 300 ug of a 20-mer mutant IDH1 peptide in Montanide, was administered subcutaneously with topical imiquimod. Sequencing was performed on PBMCs, taken from a glioma patient whose treatment included an IDH1 peptide vaccine. These receptors all come from a middle-aged man with glioma.

CDR3 nucleotide sequence: TGTGCCAGCAGCCAACCTACAGGGTACGGCTACACCTTC. It specifies CASSQPTGYGYTF. This chain links TRBV14 with TRBJ1-2; D perhaps matches TRBD1 (6 bases). Trimming left V 2 bases short and J 8 bases short, with 12 bases between. The CDR3 contains 13 residues. Germline CDR1 and CDR2: SGHDN and FVKESK.

The J gene is TRBJ2-7, the V gene TRBV27; perhaps TRBD2 as D (5 bases). Germline V gene lookup returns CDR1 MNHEY and CDR2 SMNVEV (reference sequence). CDR3 length: 14 amino acids. V shed 4 bases and J shed 0 bases, with 10 bases lying between them. The CDR3 DNA reads as TGTGCCAGCAGTTCGAGGGTTAGCTCCTACGAGCAGTACTTC. It is translated as CASSSRVSSYEQYF.

The gene calls are TRBV7-9 and TRBJ2-3, with 7 bases fitting TRBD2. This CDR3 is 16 amino acids long. The V segment lost 5 bases and the J segment 4 bases; nucleotides outside the gene matches: 12. Germline V gene sequence: CDR1 SEHNR, CDR2 FQNEAQ (reference sequence). CDR3 sequence: CASSPGILARADTQYF. The CDR3 DNA sequence: TGTGCCAGCAGCCCGGGCATACTAGCGCGGGCAGATACGCAGTATTTT.

The rearrangement links TRBV28 to TRBJ2-3; 11 nucleotides agree with TRBD2. Germline V gene sequence: CDR1 MDHEN, CDR2 SYDVKM. The trim removed 1 base at V and 4 bases at J, leaving 16 bases unmatched. The CDR3 totals 20 residues. In DNA, the CDR3 is TGTGCCAGCAGTTTATCTCCAATGGGTCTAGCGGGAGGTTGGGCAGATACGCAGTATTTT. It is translated as CASSLSPMGLAGGWADTQYF.

The gene calls are TRBV5-4 and TRBJ2-7; 9 positions agree with TRBD2. With V trimmed by 4 bases and J by 5 bases, 7 bases remained unmatched. In germline, CDR1 is SGHNT, CDR2 YYREEE (reference sequence). This CDR3 region has 14 residues. CDR3 sequence reads: CASSVAGVVHEQYF. The CDR3 DNA sequence: TGTGCCAGCAGCGTAGCGGGAGTCGTCCACGAGCAGTACTTC.

This chain's CDR3 is CASSNIAGGDQETQYF. In DNA, the CDR3 is TGTGCCAGCAGCAACATAGCGGGAGGGGACCAAGAGACCCAGTACTTC. The rearrangement links TRBV7-3 to TRBJ2-5; 11 bases agree with TRBD2. This CDR3 has 16 residues. After removal of 5 bases from V and 0 bases from J, the junction contained 5 bases not matched to a gene. Per germline, CDR1 SGHTA and CDR2 FQGTGA.

The genes are TRBV19 and TRBJ2-2, with 9 bases that match TRBD1. Germline V gene sequence: CDR1 LNHDA, CDR2 SQIVND (reference sequence). CDR3 length equals 15 residues. V gave up 5 bases and J gave up 4 bases; unmatched junction bases: 5. CDR3 region: CASSVGQGRTGELFF. In DNA, the CDR3 is TGTGCCAGTAGTGTGGGACAGGGACGCACCGGGGAGCTGTTTTTT.

The chain links TRBV15 to TRBJ1-4; 7 bases fit TRBD1. With V trimmed by 6 bases and J by 8 bases, 12 bases remained unmatched. The germline gives CDR1 LNHNV, CDR2 YYDKDF (reference sequence). The CDR3 is made up of 15 amino acids. CDR3 coding DNA: TGTGCCACCAGTCCAACCAGACAGGGAGGCGAAAAACTGTTTTTT. Its translation: CATSPTRQGGEKLFF.

The chain joins TRBV28 to TRBJ2-7, with D unclear. The CDR3 spans 15 residues. V lost 2 bases, J lost 0 bases, and 11 bases lay in between. The germline CDR1 and CDR2 sequences are MDHEN and SYDVKM. In nucleotides, the CDR3 is TGTGCCAGCAGTTTAAGGCCCGATAGCTCCTACGAGCAGTACTTC. Translating gives CASSLRPDSSYEQYF. Drawing the rest from reference TRBV28 and TRBJ2-7, the complete variable domain is DVKVTQSSRYLVKRTGEKVFLECVQDMDHENMFWYRQDPGLGLRLIYFSYDVKMKEKGDIPEGYSVSREKKERFSLILESASTNQTSMYLCASSLRPDSSYEQYFGPGTRLTVT.

The chain has TRBV6-5 and TRBJ2-2; no clear D. V dropped 2 bases and J dropped 1 base, with 5 bases sitting between them. Germline V gene data show CDR1 as MNHEY and CDR2 as SVGAGI. The CDR3 consists of 14 residues. CDR3 amino acids: CASSYAVNTGELFF. The CDR3, as DNA: TGTGCCAGCAGTTACGCAGTGAACACCGGGGAGCTGTTTTTT.

This chain connects TRBV28 to TRBJ2-5; 7 bases agree with TRBD1. The V segment lost 3 bases and the J segment 1 base; nucleotides outside the gene matches: 5. Germline CDR1 reads MDHEN; CDR2 reads SYDVKM. The CDR3 totals 15 residues. The CDR3 here is CASSFKGAFQETQYF. DNA of the CDR3: TGTGCCAGCAGTTTTAAGGGGGCCTTCCAAGAGACCCAGTACTTC.

This chain joins TRBV4-1 and TRBJ2-1, with 8 bases lining up with TRBD2. Germline loops: CDR1 MGHRA, CDR2 YSYEKL. The CDR3 covers 15 residues. Trimming removed 4 bases from V and 8 bases from J; junction bases left unmatched: 10. The CDR3 loop reads CASSLKGLEGDEQFF. The CDR3 DNA follows: TGCGCCAGCAGCCTAAAGGGACTAGAGGGTGATGAGCAGTTCTTC.

The gene calls are TRBV29-1 and TRBJ1-2; TRBD1 might be the D (6 bases). The germline CDR1 and CDR2 sequences are SQVTM and ANQGSEA. V lost 4 bases and J 8 bases, leaving 17 bases between the germline ends. This CDR3 is built from 13 residues. In DNA, the CDR3 is TGCAGCGTTGGACCCGGGGGGCGGGCAGGCTACACCTTC. It is translated as CSVGPGGRAGYTF.

The chain is built from TRBV6-5 and TRBJ2-7, with 8 bases fitting TRBD2. Germline V gene sequence: CDR1 MNHEY, CDR2 SVGAGI. The V and J ends lost 6 bases and 6 bases, in that order; junction bases with no gene match: 13. This CDR3 has 15 amino acids. This CDR3 is CASRPFGRGGAEQYF. The CDR3 DNA reads TGTGCCAGCAGACCCTTCGGACGGGGGGGAGCCGAGCAGTACTTC.

The CDR3 spells CASKALNTEAFF. In DNA, the CDR3 is TGTGCCAGCAAGGCTCTGAACACTGAAGCTTTCTTT. The chain uses TRBV28 and TRBJ1-1; D is ambiguous. V lost 7 bases to trimming and J lost 0 bases, with 6 bases between them. CDR1 and CDR2 (germline): MDHEN, SYDVKM. This CDR3 is 12 amino acids long.

V gene TRBV5-1 combines with J gene TRBJ1-6, with D possibly TRBD1 on 6 matching bases. V shed 0 bases and J shed 9 bases, with 19 bases lying between them. The CDR3 consists of 17 residues. Per germline, CDR1 SGHRS and CDR2 YFSETQ. CDR3 protein: CASSLDFAGGGSSPLHF. Written as DNA, the CDR3 is TGCGCCAGCAGCTTGGACTTCGCGGGAGGGGGTAGTTCACCCCTCCACTTT.

This clone was seen a single time. This chain connects TRBV4-2 to TRBJ1-4, with TRBD1 matching over 9 bases. CDR3 size: 17 residues. V lost 0 bases, J lost 6 bases, and 8 bases stayed unmatched. Germline lookup yields CDR1 LGHNA and CDR2 YNFKEQ. The CDR3 bases are TGTGCCAGCAGCCAAGATTTAGTAGGACAGGGGCATGAAAAACTGTTTTTT. This encodes CASSQDLVGQGHEKLFF.

The chain combines TRBV28 with TRBJ2-3; 9 positions match TRBD1. Trimming took 10 bases from V and 5 from J; bases not matched to a gene: 10. Germline CDR1 and CDR2: MDHEN and SYDVKM. This CDR3 is 14 amino acids long. The CDR3 here is CATGGQGYGDTQYF. The CDR3 DNA follows: TGTGCCACCGGAGGACAGGGGTACGGAGATACGCAGTATTTT.

The chain joins TRBV14 to TRBJ1-3; D remains ambiguous. Trimming shortened V by 2 bases and J by 0 bases, and 5 bases separated the two germline ends. Germline CDR1 is SGHDN and CDR2 is FVKESK. The CDR3 length is 14 residues. CDR3 coding DNA: TGTGCCAGCAGCCAATCCCTCTCTGGAAACACCATATATTTT. Encoded protein: CASSQSLSGNTIYF.

V is TRBV29-1 and J is TRBJ2-7; 11 nucleotides line up with TRBD2. The CDR3 runs 12 residues. Germline V gene sequence: CDR1 SQVTM, CDR2 ANQGSEA. V shed 7 bases and J 6 bases; nucleotides not matched to a gene: 5. This CDR3 is CSAGLAGGEQYF. DNA of the CDR3: TGCAGCGCAGGGCTAGCGGGAGGCGAGCAGTACTTC.

V is TRBV5-1 and J is TRBJ2-2; possibly TRBD2 for D (7 bases). The V gene lost 3 bases and the J gene lost 4 bases, with 19 bases spanning the gap. Germline loops: CDR1 SGHRS, CDR2 YFSETQ. This CDR3 has 17 residues. Written as DNA, the CDR3 is TGCGCCAGCAGCTCGGGTCACGGGGGGCCGAGCACCGGGGAGCTGTTTTTT. Amino acid sequence: CASSSGHGGPSTGELFF.

This clone was detected only once. V usage is TRBV6-5 and J usage is TRBJ1-2, with D tentatively TRBD1 (5 bases). V shed 6 bases and J shed 4 bases, with 18 bases lying between them. This CDR3 has 15 residues. Looked up from germline, CDR1 is MNHEY and CDR2 is SVGAGI. The CDR3 reads CASSLGSPGGYGYTF. The CDR3 DNA reads as TGTGCCAGCAGCCTCGGTTCTCCTGGGGGCTATGGCTACACCTTC.

The V call is TRBV30, the J call TRBJ1-6; possible D gene TRBD1, 5 bases. Trimming removed 1 base from V and 7 bases from J, with 11 bases in between. The V gene's germline CDR1 is GTSNPN and CDR2 SVGIG (reference sequence). CDR3 size: 14 residues. The CDR3 protein is CAWSEGTPNSPLHF. CDR3 in DNA: TGTGCCTGGAGTGAAGGGACCCCCAATTCACCCCTCCACTTT.